Presented here are 10 T cell receptor beta chains from one specimen sequenced in a study of high-grade serous ovarian cancer treatment subgroups. Tumor samples were obtained before definitive surgery or chemotherapy. Sequencing used immunoSEQ multiplex PCR; TCRdb keeps in-frame clones, though not all of them. The table shows some 2,400 clones, with around 79% occurring only once. Sequencing input: tumor tissue. The receptors derive from a human donor with high-grade serous ovarian cancer.

V gene TRBV27 combines with J gene TRBJ2-3, with D unresolved. Germline CDR1 is MNHEY and CDR2 is SMNVEV (reference sequence). V lost 0 bases, J lost 4 bases, and 11 bases lay in between. This CDR3 is built from 15 residues. This chain's CDR3 is CASSLSLIGADTQYF. The CDR3 DNA is TGTGCCAGCAGTTTATCGTTAATTGGAGCAGATACGCAGTATTTT.

This clone is labeled as large. This chain joins TRBV7-2 and TRBJ2-7; 8 positions agree with TRBD1. Losses at the gene ends were 2 bases for V and 2 bases for J; bases not matched to a gene: 5. The CDR3 is 15 residues long. CDR1 SGHTA and CDR2 FQGNSA come from the germline V gene. CDR3 bases: TGTGCCAGCAGCTTACGGACAGGGCTCGCCTACGAGCAGTACTTC. This gives the protein CASSLRTGLAYEQYF.

This clone was seen once. The chain has TRBV11-1 and TRBJ2-5; 8 bases map to TRBD1. After removal of 5 bases from V and 1 base from J, the junction contained 3 bases not matched to a gene. The germline V gene encodes CDR1 SGHAT and CDR2 FQDESV (reference sequence). CDR3 length: 14 amino acids. The CDR3 region has the DNA TGTGCCAGCAGCCTCGGACAGGGCCAAGAGACCCAGTACTTC. This encodes CASSLGQGQETQYF.

This clone was observed a single time. This sequence joins TRBV5-4 and TRBJ1-1, with 7 bases that match TRBD1. This CDR3 comprises 16 residues. V lost 4 bases and J lost 4; bases outside the gene matches: 13. Germline assignment: CDR1 SGHNT and CDR2 YYREEE (reference sequence). CDR3 residues: CASSRGTADKGTEAFF. DNA of the CDR3: TGTGCCAGCAGCCGAGGGACAGCGGATAAAGGCACTGAAGCTTTCTTT.

The chain links TRBV27 to TRBJ1-3, with D tentatively TRBD1 (5 bases). CDR3 length: 16 amino acids. Germline assignment: CDR1 MNHEY and CDR2 SMNVEV (reference sequence). V lost 8 bases to trimming and J lost 3 bases, with 20 bases between them. The CDR3 DNA reads as TGTGCCAGCTCGAGTGAAGCTCCAGGGCTTGGAAACACCATATATTTT. Its translation is CASSSEAPGLGNTIYF.

The chain recombines TRBV5-1 with TRBJ2-1; TRBD2 aligns across 12 bases. Germline V gene data show CDR1 as SGHRS and CDR2 as YFSETQ. The CDR3 totals 16 residues. The junction had 4 bases not matched to a gene; V was cut back by 5 bases and J by 1 base. CDR3 coding DNA: TGCGCCAGCAGAGAGGGGACTAGCGGGTCCTACAATGAGCAGTTCTTC. Translated, it gives CASREGTSGSYNEQFF.

The count of this clone is one. The chain recombines TRBV2 with TRBJ1-2; no clear D. CDR3 length: 13 amino acids. Germline V gives CDR1 SNHLY, CDR2 FYNNEI. V was trimmed by 3 bases and J by 6 bases, leaving 11 bases between them. Written as DNA, the CDR3 is TGTGCCAGCAGTGATGATCCCGACAATGGCTACACCTTC. Amino acids: CASSDDPDNGYTF.

The chain links TRBV9 to TRBJ2-2; 8 nucleotides align to TRBD1. This CDR3 contains 16 residues. Per the germline V gene, CDR1 is SGDLS and CDR2 is YYNGEE. V dropped 2 bases and J dropped 2; count of bases not matched to a gene: 5. CDR3 bases: TGTGCCAGCAGCGTCCCACAGGGGGGCAACACCGGGGAGCTGTTTTTT. It yields the protein CASSVPQGGNTGELFF.

This sequence joins TRBV27 and TRBJ1-1; no definite D call. V gave up 5 bases and J gave up 1 base, with 17 bases separating them. Germline CDR1 MNHEY, CDR2 SMNVEV (reference sequence). CDR3 length: 16 amino acids. CDR3 protein: CASSATEAVGNTEAFF. The CDR3 DNA reads as TGTGCCAGCAGTGCCACCGAGGCGGTCGGGAACACTGAAGCTTTCTTT.

This chain joins TRBV4-2 and TRBJ2-3, with 7 bases aligning to TRBD2. Germline values: CDR1 LGHNA, CDR2 YNFKEQ. This CDR3 has 19 amino acids. With V trimmed by 2 bases and J by 0 bases, 14 bases remained unmatched. The CDR3 protein is CASSQRSGRSSSSTDTQYF. DNA for the CDR3: TGTGCCAGCAGCCAAAGGTCCGGGAGGTCGTCGTCTAGCACAGATACGCAGTATTTT.